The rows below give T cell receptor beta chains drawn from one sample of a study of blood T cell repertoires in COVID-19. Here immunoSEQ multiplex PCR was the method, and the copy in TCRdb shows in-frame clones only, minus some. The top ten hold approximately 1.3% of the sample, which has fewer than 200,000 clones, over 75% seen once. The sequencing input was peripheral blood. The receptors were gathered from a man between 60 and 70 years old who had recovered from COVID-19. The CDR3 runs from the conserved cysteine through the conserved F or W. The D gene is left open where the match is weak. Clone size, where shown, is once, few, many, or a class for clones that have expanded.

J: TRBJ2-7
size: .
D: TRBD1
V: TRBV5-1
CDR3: CASSSENRGQDEQYF
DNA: TGCGCCAGCAGCTCTGAGAACAGGGGGCAAGACGAGCAGTACTTC

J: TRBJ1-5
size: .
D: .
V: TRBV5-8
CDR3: CASSSGYSSNQPQHF
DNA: TGTGCCAGCAGCTCCGGTTACTCAAGCAATCAGCCCCAGCATTTT

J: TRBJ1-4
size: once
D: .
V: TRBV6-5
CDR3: CASRKGGDEKLFF
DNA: TGTGCCAGCAGGAAGGGGGGGGATGAAAAACTGTTTTTT

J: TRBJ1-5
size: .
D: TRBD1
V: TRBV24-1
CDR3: CATSDPTGINQPQHF
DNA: TGTGCCACCAGTGACCCGACAGGGATCAATCAGCCCCAGCATTTT

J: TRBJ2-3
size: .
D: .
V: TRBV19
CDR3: CASSTRRDLTDTQYF
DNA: TGTGCCAGTAGTACCCGTCGGGATCTCACAGATACGCAGTATTTT

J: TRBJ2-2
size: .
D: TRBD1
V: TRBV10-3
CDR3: CATETGSGTGELFF
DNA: TGTGCCACCGAGACAGGGTCGGGCACCGGGGAGCTGTTTTTT

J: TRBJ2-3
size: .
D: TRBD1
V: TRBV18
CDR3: CASSPRTGSTDTQYF
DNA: TGTGCCAGCTCACCCAGGACAGGGAGCACAGATACGCAGTATTTT

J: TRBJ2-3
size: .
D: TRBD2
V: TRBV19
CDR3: CASSIREGQVDTQYF
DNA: TGTGCCAGTAGTATTAGGGAGGGGCAGGTAGATACGCAGTATTTT

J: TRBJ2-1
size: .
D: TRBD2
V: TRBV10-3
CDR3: CAISAGLASNEQFF
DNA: TGTGCCATCAGCGCGGGACTAGCGTCCAATGAGCAGTTCTTC

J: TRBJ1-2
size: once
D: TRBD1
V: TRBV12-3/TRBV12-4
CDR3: CASSRDSQGYTF
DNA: TGTGCCAGCAGTCGGGACAGCCAGGGCTACACCTTC

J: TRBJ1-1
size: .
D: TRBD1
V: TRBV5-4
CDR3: CASSDGTGGFTEAFF
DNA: TGTGCCAGCAGCGACGGGACAGGGGGTTTCACTGAAGCTTTCTTT

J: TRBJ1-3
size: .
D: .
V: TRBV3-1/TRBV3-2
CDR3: CASSLLSGAGNTIYF
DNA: TGTGCCAGCAGCCTACTTAGCGGGGCTGGAAACACCATATATTTT

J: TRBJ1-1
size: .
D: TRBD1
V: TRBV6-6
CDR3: CASSTGQLNTEAFF
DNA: TGTGCCAGCAGCACGGGACAGCTAAACACTGAAGCTTTCTTT

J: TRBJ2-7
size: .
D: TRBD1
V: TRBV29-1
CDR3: CSVAGQEPYEQYF
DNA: TGCAGCGTTGCCGGACAGGAACCCTACGAGCAGTACTTC

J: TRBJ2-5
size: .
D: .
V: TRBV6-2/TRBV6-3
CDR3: CASSYQSGRVETQYF
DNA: TGTGCCAGCAGTTACCAATCTGGCAGGGTGGAGACCCAGTACTTC

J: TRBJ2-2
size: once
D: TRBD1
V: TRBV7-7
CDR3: CASSLRDRANTGELFF
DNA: TGTGCTAGCAGCTTAAGGGACAGGGCGAACACCGGGGAGCTGTTTTTT

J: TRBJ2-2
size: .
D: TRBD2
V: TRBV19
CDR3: CASSREILAGKFSNTGELFF
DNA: TGTGCCAGTAGCCGAGAGATTCTAGCGGGGAAGTTTTCGAACACCGGGGAGCTGTTTTTT

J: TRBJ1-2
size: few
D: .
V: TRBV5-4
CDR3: CASRQTGNYGYTF
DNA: TGTGCCAGCAGACAGACCGGAAATTATGGCTACACCTTC

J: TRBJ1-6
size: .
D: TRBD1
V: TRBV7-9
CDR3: CASSLKRGTGINSPLHF
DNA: TGTGCCAGCAGCTTAAAGCGTGGGACAGGGATTAATTCACCCCTCCACTTT

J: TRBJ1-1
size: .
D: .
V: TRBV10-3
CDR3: CATAGGGGTEAFF
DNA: TGTGCCACCGCGGGGGGCGGTGGCACTGAAGCTTTCTTT

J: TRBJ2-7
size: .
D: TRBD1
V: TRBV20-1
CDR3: CSASQTGTGYEQYF
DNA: TGCAGTGCTAGTCAGACCGGGACAGGGTACGAGCAGTACTTC

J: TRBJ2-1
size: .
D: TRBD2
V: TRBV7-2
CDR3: CASSLVAGGIYNEQFF
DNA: TGTGCCAGCAGCTTAGTAGCGGGGGGGATCTACAATGAGCAGTTCTTC

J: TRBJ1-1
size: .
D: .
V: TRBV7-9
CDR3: CASSLGVLRAFF
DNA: TGTGCCAGCAGCTTAGGAGTACTGAGAGCTTTCTTT

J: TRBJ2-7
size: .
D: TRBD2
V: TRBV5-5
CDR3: CASSSFSGAEQYF
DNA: TGTGCCAGCAGCTCTTTTAGCGGGGCCGAGCAGTACTTC

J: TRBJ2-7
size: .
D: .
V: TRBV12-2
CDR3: CASRLGRIPVYEQYF
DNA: TGTGCAAGTCGCTTAGGGCGGATCCCTGTCTACGAGCAGTACTTC

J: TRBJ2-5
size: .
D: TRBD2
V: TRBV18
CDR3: CASSRGGSQETQYF
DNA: TGTGCCAGCTCACGGGGGGGAAGTCAAGAGACCCAGTACTTC

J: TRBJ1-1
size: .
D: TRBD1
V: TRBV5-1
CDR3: CASTRGSSNTEAFF
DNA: TGCGCCAGCACCAGGGGGAGTTCGAACACTGAAGCTTTCTTT

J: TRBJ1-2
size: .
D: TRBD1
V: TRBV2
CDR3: CASSDRGIGYGYTF
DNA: TGTGCCAGCAGCGACAGGGGTATTGGCTATGGCTACACCTTC

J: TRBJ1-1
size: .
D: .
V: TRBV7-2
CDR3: CASTLANPLNTEAFF
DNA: TGTGCCAGCACCCTGGCAAACCCCTTGAACACTGAAGCTTTCTTT